These 14 T cell receptor beta chains share one sample of origin, sequenced in a study of identical twins. TCRdb redid the calling of the 5' RACE reads with MiXCR, one entry per CDR3 protein. The sample has about 200,000 distinct CDR3 sequences, about 16% seen once; the top ten hold 40%. The same specimen was also included in a second study, on T cells expressing NK-cell markers.

The sequencing sample was made of CD8+ T cells sorted from blood. The receptors stem from a woman between 18 and 29 years old in good health.

The chain joins TRBV6-2 or TRBV6-3 to TRBJ2-1; TRBD2 agrees at 9 bases. Per germline, CDR1 MNHEY and CDR2 SVGEGT. V lost 6 bases to trimming and J lost 4 bases; unmatched junction nucleotides: 7. The CDR3 spans 15 residues. CDR3 bases: TGTGCCAGCAGGGTTAGCGGGAGTGGGTACAATGAGCAGTTCTTC. Its translation is CASRVSGSGYNEQFF.

The chain is built from TRBV4-3 and TRBJ2-7, with D tentatively TRBD2 (5 bases). The ends were cut back, 5 bases at V and 3 bases at J, with 20 bases in the middle. Germline CDR1 is LGHNA and CDR2 is YSLEER. The CDR3 sequence is 16 residues long. CDR3 protein: CASSVALAGWLYEQYF. The CDR3 DNA follows: TGCGCCAGCAGCGTTGCATTGGCGGGTTGGCTCTACGAGCAGTACTTC.

CDR3 loop: CASSLMGQGMNEQYF. The CDR3 nucleotides are TGCGCCAGCAGCTTGATGGGACAGGGGATGAACGAGCAGTACTTC. V and J are TRBV5-1 and TRBJ2-7; 10 bases match TRBD1. V shed 1 base and J 5 bases; nucleotides not matched to a gene: 6. Germline CDR1 reads SGHRS; CDR2 reads YFSETQ. The CDR3 is 15 residues long.

The J gene is TRBJ1-1, the V gene TRBV27, with 7 positions matching TRBD1. The V gene's germline CDR1 is MNHEY and CDR2 SMNVEV (reference sequence). The trim removed 5 bases at V and 0 bases at J, leaving 12 bases unmatched. This CDR3 has 17 amino acids. The CDR3 reads CASSPRDRVGVNTEAFF. In nucleotides, the CDR3 is TGTGCCAGCAGTCCCCGAGACAGGGTAGGGGTGAACACTGAAGCTTTCTTT.

In its sample, this clonotype was seen many times. The rearrangement uses TRBV4-3 and TRBJ1-4; D is uncertain. The CDR3 is 14 residues long. The V and J ends lost 1 base and 8 bases respectively, with 11 bases between them. The germline V gene has CDR1 LGHNA and CDR2 YSLEER. In DNA form, the CDR3 reads TGCGCCAGCAGCCAAGGAAGTGACTACGAAAAACTGTTTTTT. Translating gives CASSQGSDYEKLFF.

The rearrangement links TRBV20-1 to TRBJ2-3, with a possible D match to TRBD2 (6 bases). This CDR3 is built from 12 residues. V was trimmed by 3 bases and J by 6 bases, leaving 10 bases between them. Germline V gene lookup returns CDR1 DFQATT and CDR2 SNEGSKA (reference sequence). The CDR3 spells CSASLEGDTQYF. DNA of the CDR3: TGCAGTGCTAGTTTGGAGGGGGATACGCAGTATTTT.

This clonotype came up many times. This chain uses TRBV7-8 with TRBJ2-3; a possible D gene is TRBD2 (6 bases). There are 14 residues in the CDR3. The germline V gene encodes CDR1 SGHVS and CDR2 FQNEAQ. Trimming cost V 5 bases and J 3 bases, with 12 bases left between them. The CDR3 protein is CASSRGMMTDTQYF. CDR3 nucleotide sequence: TGTGCCAGCAGCCGGGGGATGATGACAGATACGCAGTATTTT.

This clonotype was observed a few times. The genes are TRBV5-1 and TRBJ2-7; TRBD1 matches 7 bases. Germline values: CDR1 SGHRS, CDR2 YFSETQ. V trimming: 2 bases; J trimming: 6 bases; junction bases outside the gene matches: 8. The CDR3 is 14 amino acids. The CDR3 reads CASSFSSGGREQYF. The DNA of the CDR3 is TGCGCCAGCAGCTTCTCCTCAGGGGGACGCGAGCAGTACTTC.

The chain couples TRBV7-9 to TRBJ2-3, with a tentative D call TRBD1 (5 bases). The CDR3 has 15 residues. Germline lookup yields CDR1 SEHNR and CDR2 FQNEAQ (reference sequence). Trimming shortened V by 7 bases and J by 4 bases, and 18 bases separated the two germline ends. The CDR3 loop reads CASTIETTGSDTQYF. DNA of the CDR3: TGTGCCAGCACTATCGAAACAACAGGTTCAGATACGCAGTATTTT.

This clonotype was observed a few times. This chain joins TRBV29-1 and TRBJ2-2; D remains ambiguous. Germline values: CDR1 SQVTM, CDR2 ANQGSEA. The CDR3 runs 12 residues. V was shortened by 1 base and J by 6 bases, with 6 bases between the two germline ends. The CDR3 coding sequence is TGCAGCGTTGAAGTTCCTCCCGGGGAGCTGTTTTTT. It is translated as CSVEVPPGELFF.

The V and J genes are TRBV29-1 and TRBJ1-1; tentative D call: TRBD1 (6 bases). The CDR3 has 12 residues. V lost 7 bases and J 1 base, leaving 10 bases between the germline ends. CDR1 and CDR2 from the germline V gene are SQVTM and ANQGSEA. The CDR3 coding sequence is TGCAGCGCCGGGACACCGAACACTGAAGCTTTCTTT. Amino acids: CSAGTPNTEAFF.

This clonotype was detected a few times. The chain combines TRBV7-9 with TRBJ1-5; a weak D match, TRBD1 (5 bases). The V end was cut by 5 bases, the J end by 4 bases, with 18 bases between. Germline lookup yields CDR1 SEHNR and CDR2 FQNEAQ (reference sequence). The CDR3 runs 16 residues. The CDR3 sequence: CASSLGYGTDNQPQHF. CDR3 DNA: TGTGCCAGCAGCCTCGGCTACGGGACGGATAATCAGCCCCAGCATTTT. The full variable domain, with the rest looked up from reference TRBV7-9 and TRBJ1-5, is DTGVSQNPRHKITKRGQNVTFRCDPISEHNRLYWYRQTLGQGPEFLTYFQNEAQLEKSRLLSDRFSAERPKGSFSTLEIQRTEQGDSAMYLCASSLGYGTDNQPQHFGDGTRLSIL.

Ten or more counts support this clonotype. V and J are TRBV12-3 or TRBV12-4 and TRBJ1-3; D unresolved. This CDR3 has 11 amino acids. V dropped 8 bases and J dropped 4 bases, with 6 bases sitting between them. CDR3 nucleotide sequence: TGTGCCAGCGGTCCAGGAAACACCATATATTTT. This encodes CASGPGNTIYF.

The V gene is TRBV7-9, the J gene TRBJ1-3, with D tentatively TRBD1 (5 bases). This CDR3 spans 17 amino acids. V lost 5 bases, J lost 4 bases, and 21 bases lay in between. CDR1 and CDR2 (germline): SEHNR, FQNEAQ (reference sequence). CDR3 residues: CASSLPDSNQPGNTIYF. CDR3 in DNA: TGTGCCAGCAGCCTCCCTGACAGTAACCAGCCGGGAAACACCATATATTTT. Complete variable domain (other parts from reference TRBV7-9 and TRBJ1-3): DTGVSQNPRHKITKRGQNVTFRCDPISEHNRLYWYRQTLGQGPEFLTYFQNEAQLEKSRLLSDRFSAERPKGSFSTLEIQRTEQGDSAMYLCASSLPDSNQPGNTIYFGEGSWLTVV.